These 18 T cell receptor beta chains came from one sample sequenced in a study of blood T cell repertoires in COVID-19. This table comes from immunoSEQ multiplex PCR, and its TCRdb copy is limited to in-frame clones, with some not included. The sample has 230,000 or so clones; about 80% are singletons. Source material: peripheral blood. These TCRs come from a man aged 45-65 years with active or convalescent COVID-19.

The chain employs TRBV7-3 and TRBJ1-1; D is uncertain. CDR1 SGHTA and CDR2 FQGTGA come from the germline V gene. The ends were cut back, 5 bases at V and 6 bases at J, with 16 bases in the middle. The CDR3 has 14 residues. This CDR3 reads CASSPSSGYSEAFF. DNA for the CDR3: TGTGCCAGCAGCCCCTCCTCGGGATATTCTGAAGCTTTCTTT.

This clone was counted a few times. This rearrangement joins TRBV10-3 to TRBJ2-7; 11 bases line up with TRBD2. Germline V CDR1 and CDR2: ENHRY, SYGVKD. The CDR3 has 14 residues. After removal of 6 bases from V and 2 bases from J, the junction contained 3 bases not matched to a gene. CDR3 in amino acids: CAISTSGGTYEQYF. CDR3 in DNA: TGTGCCATCAGCACTAGCGGGGGAACCTACGAGCAGTACTTC.

This chain joins TRBV7-8 and TRBJ1-5; the match to TRBD1 covers 7 bases. The ends lost 4 bases at V and 7 bases at J; junction bases unmatched: 10. In germline, CDR1 is SGHVS, CDR2 FQNEAQ. The CDR3 runs 15 residues. CDR3 sequence (DNA): TGTGCCAGCAGCTCTAAACAGGGGATCGGCCAGCCCCAGCATTTT. Protein product: CASSSKQGIGQPQHF.

This chain links TRBV19 with TRBJ1-5, with 7 bases that match TRBD1. J gave up 5 bases and V 3 bases, and 7 bases lay outside the gene matches. Germline values: CDR1 LNHDA, CDR2 SQIVND (reference sequence). The CDR3 is 15 residues long. The CDR3 spells CASSILETGYQPQHF. Written as DNA, the CDR3 is TGTGCCAGTAGTATTCTTGAGACAGGGTATCAGCCCCAGCATTTT. Filled out from reference TRBV19 and TRBJ1-5, the complete variable domain reads DGGITQSPKYLFRKEGQNVTLSCEQNLNHDAMYWYRQDPGQGLRLIYYSQIVNDFQKGDIAEGYSVSREKKESFPLTVTSAQKNPTAFYLCASSILETGYQPQHFGDGTRLSIL.

The chain links TRBV6-2 or TRBV6-3 to TRBJ2-2, with 8 bases aligning to TRBD1. The CDR3 sequence is 15 residues long. The germline V gene encodes CDR1 MNHEY and CDR2 SVGEGT. V shed 2 bases, J shed 7 bases, and the junction held 6 bases outside the gene matches. The CDR3 loop is CASSYTGQVGGELFF. CDR3 bases: TGTGCCAGCAGTTACACGGGACAGGTGGGCGGGGAGCTGTTTTTT.

The chain couples TRBV4-2 to TRBJ2-3; 8 nucleotides align to TRBD2. The CDR3 extends over 15 amino acids. V lost 4 bases and J lost 5; bases outside the gene matches: 8. CDR1 LGHNA and CDR2 YNFKEQ come from the germline V gene. The CDR3 reads CASSPLTGGVDTQYF. In nucleotides, the CDR3 is TGTGCCAGCAGCCCCCTCACGGGGGGGGTAGATACGCAGTATTTT.

The chain employs TRBV7-7 and TRBJ1-5; D unclear. Between the trimmed V and J ends, which lost 5 bases and 5 bases, there was a span of 10 bases. Germline loops: CDR1 SSHAT, CDR2 FNYEAQ (reference sequence). CDR3 length equals 13 residues. The CDR3 loop reads CASSAQVDQPQHF. The CDR3 region has the DNA TGTGCCAGCAGCGCCCAGGTGGATCAGCCCCAGCATTTT.

The rearrangement uses TRBV11-3 and TRBJ2-2; the D gene is possibly TRBD2 (6 bases). Trimming cost V 4 bases and J 5 bases, with 20 bases left between them. The CDR3 has 17 amino acids. Germline V gene data show CDR1 as SGHNT and CDR2 as YENEEA. The CDR3: CASSSREPGTGTGELFF. DNA for the CDR3: TGTGCCAGCAGCTCTCGAGAACCGGGGACTGGAACCGGGGAGCTGTTTTTT.

The J gene is TRBJ1-2, the V gene TRBV19; D is undetermined. The CDR3 spans 14 residues. CDR1 and CDR2 from the germline V gene are LNHDA and SQIVND (reference sequence). Trimming shortened V by 1 base and J by 6 bases, and 12 bases separated the two germline ends. The CDR3 is CASSIGSFRDGYTF. CDR3 nucleotides: TGTGCCAGTAGTATAGGCTCCTTCCGGGATGGCTACACCTTC.

The V and J genes are TRBV4-2 and TRBJ1-4, with TRBD1 matching 7 bases. The CDR3 extends over 14 amino acids. V shed 4 bases, J shed 4 bases, and the junction held 3 bases outside the gene matches. Germline loops: CDR1 LGHNA, CDR2 YNFKEQ. This CDR3 is CASSPGQRNEKLFF. In DNA form, the CDR3 reads TGTGCCAGCAGCCCGGGACAGCGTAATGAAAAACTGTTTTTT.

The V and J genes are TRBV5-1 and TRBJ2-2; 11 positions match TRBD2. The ends lost 0 bases at V and 7 bases at J; junction bases unmatched: 8. Germline V gives CDR1 SGHRS, CDR2 YFSETQ. The length of the CDR3 is 17 residues. The CDR3 protein is CASSLATSGGLGGELFF. DNA for the CDR3: TGCGCCAGCAGCTTGGCCACTAGCGGGGGTCTTGGCGGGGAGCTGTTTTTT.

The V gene is TRBV12-3 or TRBV12-4, the J gene TRBJ2-2; D unresolved. CDR3 length: 13 residues. The V end lost 6 bases, the J end lost 1 base, and 6 bases lay between the germline ends. CDR3 protein: CASRSMNTGELFF. The CDR3, as DNA: TGTGCCAGCAGATCCATGAACACCGGGGAGCTGTTTTTT.

The sample holds one count of this clone. The chain carries TRBV5-3 and TRBJ1-1, with D perhaps matching TRBD1 (6 bases). TRBV5-3 belongs to the ORF category, with a function that is uncertain. The V gene lost 3 bases and the J gene lost 3 bases, with 18 bases spanning the gap. This CDR3 contains 16 residues. The CDR3 sequence: CARSSEGLTGYTEAFF. CDR3 nucleotide sequence: TGTGCCAGAAGCTCCGAGGGGTTAACAGGGTACACTGAAGCTTTCTTT.

V gene TRBV9 combines with J gene TRBJ2-1, with 12 bases lining up with TRBD2. Trimming took 0 bases from V and 6 from J; bases not matched to a gene: 7. Germline V gives CDR1 SGDLS, CDR2 YYNGEE. The CDR3 length is 17 residues. CDR3 nucleotides: TGTGCCAGCAGCGTAGGACTAGCGGGGGCCCTTATCAATGAGCAGTTCTTC. Protein product: CASSVGLAGALINEQFF.

This chain connects TRBV5-1 to TRBJ2-1, with D tentatively TRBD1 (6 bases). The V gene's germline CDR1 is SGHRS and CDR2 YFSETQ. The CDR3 loop spans 13 amino acids. The germline V and J ends were trimmed by 5 bases and 5 bases, with 11 bases remaining between them. DNA of the CDR3: TGCGCCAGCAGTCCGGGACAAAACAATGAGCAGTTCTTC. This translates into CASSPGQNNEQFF.

The CDR3 region is CASSQSSGNNQPQHF. The CDR3 DNA follows: TGTGCCAGCAGCCAATCCTCAGGGAACAATCAGCCCCAGCATTTT. The chain carries TRBV3-1 (or the pseudogene TRBV3-2) and TRBJ1-5, with a tentative D call TRBD1 (5 bases). With 2 bases removed from V and 3 bases from J, the gap between germline ends came to 11 bases. The V gene's germline CDR1 is LGHDT and CDR2 YNNKEL (reference sequence). The CDR3 totals 15 residues.

Comment on this clone: At the DNA level, this CDR3 is encoded by other sequences in the same sample as well. The rearrangement uses TRBV19 and TRBJ1-1; D remains unclear. CDR3 length: 14 amino acids. CDR1 and CDR2 (germline): LNHDA, SQIVND (reference sequence). Trimming pared 5 bases from V and 1 base from J, leaving 11 bases between. This chain's CDR3 is CASSLRGPNTEAFF. The CDR3 nucleotides read TGTGCCAGTAGTCTCCGGGGTCCGAACACTGAAGCTTTCTTT.

The rearrangement joins TRBV29-1 to TRBJ1-2, with D hard to call. Germline CDR1 is SQVTM and CDR2 is ANQGSEA. Deletions cut 6 bases from V and 6 bases from J, with 11 bases between. The length of the CDR3 is 11 residues. The CDR3 coding sequence is TGCAGCGTATTGGTAGCAAATGGCTACACCTTC. As protein: CSVLVANGYTF.